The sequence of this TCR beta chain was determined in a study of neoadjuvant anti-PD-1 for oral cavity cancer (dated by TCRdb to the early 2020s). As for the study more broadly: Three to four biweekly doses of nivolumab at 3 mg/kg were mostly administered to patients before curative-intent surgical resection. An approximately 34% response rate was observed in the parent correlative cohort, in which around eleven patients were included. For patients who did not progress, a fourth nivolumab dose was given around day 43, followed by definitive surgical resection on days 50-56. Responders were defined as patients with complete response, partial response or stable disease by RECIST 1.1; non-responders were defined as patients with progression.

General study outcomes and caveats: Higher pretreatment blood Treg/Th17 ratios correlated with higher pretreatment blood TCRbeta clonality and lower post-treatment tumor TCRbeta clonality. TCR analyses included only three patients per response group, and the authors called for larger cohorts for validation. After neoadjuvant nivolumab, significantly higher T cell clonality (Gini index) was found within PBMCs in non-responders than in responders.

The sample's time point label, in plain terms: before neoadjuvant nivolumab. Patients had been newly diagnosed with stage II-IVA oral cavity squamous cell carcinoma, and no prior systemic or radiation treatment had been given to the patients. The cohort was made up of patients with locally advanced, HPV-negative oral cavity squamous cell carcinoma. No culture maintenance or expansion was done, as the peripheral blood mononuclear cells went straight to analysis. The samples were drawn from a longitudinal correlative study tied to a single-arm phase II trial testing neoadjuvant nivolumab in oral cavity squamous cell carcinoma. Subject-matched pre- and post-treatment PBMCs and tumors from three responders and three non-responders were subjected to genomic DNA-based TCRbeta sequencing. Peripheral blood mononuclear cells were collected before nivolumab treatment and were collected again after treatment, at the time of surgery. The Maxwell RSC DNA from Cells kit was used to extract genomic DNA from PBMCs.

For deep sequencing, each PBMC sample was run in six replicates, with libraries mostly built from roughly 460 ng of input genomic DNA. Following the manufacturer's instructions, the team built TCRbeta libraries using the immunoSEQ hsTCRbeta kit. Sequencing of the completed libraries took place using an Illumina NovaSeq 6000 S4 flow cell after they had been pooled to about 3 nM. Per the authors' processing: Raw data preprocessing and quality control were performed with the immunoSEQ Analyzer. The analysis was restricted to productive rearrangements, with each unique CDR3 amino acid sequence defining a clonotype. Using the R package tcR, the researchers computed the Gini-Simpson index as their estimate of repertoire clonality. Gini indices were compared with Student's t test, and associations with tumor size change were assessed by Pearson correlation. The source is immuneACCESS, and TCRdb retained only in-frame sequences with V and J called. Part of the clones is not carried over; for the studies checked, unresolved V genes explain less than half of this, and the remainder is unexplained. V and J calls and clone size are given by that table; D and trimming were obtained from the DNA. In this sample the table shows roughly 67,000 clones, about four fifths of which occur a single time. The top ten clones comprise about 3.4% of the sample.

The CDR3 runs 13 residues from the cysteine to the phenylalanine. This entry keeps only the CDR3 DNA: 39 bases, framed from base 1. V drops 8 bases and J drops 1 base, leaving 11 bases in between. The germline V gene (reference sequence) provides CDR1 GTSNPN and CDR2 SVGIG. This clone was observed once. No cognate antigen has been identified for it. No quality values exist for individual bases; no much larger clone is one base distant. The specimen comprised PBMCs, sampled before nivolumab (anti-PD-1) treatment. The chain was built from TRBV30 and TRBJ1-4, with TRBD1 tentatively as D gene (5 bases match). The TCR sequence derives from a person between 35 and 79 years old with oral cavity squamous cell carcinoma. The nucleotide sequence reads TGTGCCCCGGGGCGAGGAACTAATGAAAAACTGTTTTTT. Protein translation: CAPGRGTNEKLFF.